This T cell receptor (beta chain) was captured by sequencing in a study of naive and memory T cell subsets. Both TRBC1 and TRBC2 were covered by a beta constant-region primer of two equimolar oligonucleotides. Each CDR3 protein gets one entry after TCRdb re-called the UMI-ligation and nested PCR reads with MiXCR. The profile shows 120,000 to 150,000 distinct CDR3 sequences, 15% to 20% of them singletons. CD4 T cells were positively selected, then CD8 T cells from the CD4-negative fraction. The sequenced sample consisted of naive CD4+ T cells from blood. The receptor was isolated from a human donor in good health.

The CDR3 DNA reads TGTGCCAGCTCAACGTTAGGGGGCCGGGAGTGGCAGTTCTTC. It yields the protein CASSTLGGREWQFF. The chain links TRBV18 to TRBJ2-1; possibly TRBD1 for D (7 bases). Trimming shortened V by 5 bases and J by 12 bases, and 20 bases separated the two germline ends. The CDR3 totals 14 residues. Germline loops: CDR1 KGHSH, CDR2 LQKENI.